One sample yielded the 16 T cell receptor beta chains listed below, sequenced in a study of T cells in Graves' hyperthyroidism and ophthalmopathy. There were TCR beta CDR3 regions amplified from RNA transcripts. In the first-round RT-PCR of the TCR CDR3, the HTBI primer set was used. TCRdb ran MiXCR on the multiplex PCR reads and lists one entry per CDR3 protein. The sample yields some 350,000 distinct CDR3 sequences, 15% to 18% seen once. The sample consisted of blood. The receptors originated from a woman under 30 with Graves' hyperthyroidism that later progressed to Graves' ophthalmopathy.

This clonotype was observed a handful of times. The chain has TRBV5-1 and TRBJ2-5; the match to TRBD2 covers 10 bases. J lost 1 base, V lost 4 bases, and 22 bases had no gene match. The germline gives CDR1 SGHRS, CDR2 YFSETQ. The CDR3 length is 21 residues. The CDR3 spells CASSLSSVLVLAGPPQETQYF. CDR3 DNA sequence: TGCGCCAGCAGCCTGTCTTCTGTCTTGGTACTAGCGGGACCTCCCCAAGAGACCCAGTACTTC.

To note about this clonotype: A junction end diverges from the germline sequence, so it may reflect a read error. V usage is TRBV5-5 and J usage is TRBJ2-3, with D maybe TRBD2 (6 bases). This CDR3 contains 15 residues. The germline V gene has CDR1 SGHKS and CDR2 YYEKEE (reference sequence). CDR3 in DNA: TGCGCCAGCAGCCAAGCGGGCAGGCGCACAGATACGCAGTATTTT. This codes for CASSQAGRRTDTQYF.

This clonotype was picked up many times. This chain connects TRBV13 to TRBJ2-7; D ambiguous. The CDR3 sequence is 14 residues long. V was trimmed by 2 bases and J by 3 bases, leaving 11 bases between them. Germline assignment: CDR1 PRHDT and CDR2 FYEKMQ (reference sequence). This CDR3 is CASSLSYGGYEQYF. The CDR3 DNA sequence: TGTGCCAGCAGCTTATCATACGGCGGCTACGAGCAGTACTTC.

The chain combines TRBV24-1 with TRBJ2-1, with 10 bases that match TRBD2. Germline-derived CDR1 and CDR2 are KGHDR and SFDVKD. The CDR3 is made up of 16 amino acids. With 4 bases clipped from V and 5 bases from J, the junction kept 7 bases outside the gene matches. The CDR3 spells CATSETGTSAHNEQFF. The CDR3 DNA reads as TGTGCCACCAGTGAGACCGGGACTAGCGCCCACAATGAGCAGTTCTTC.

This clonotype was detected ten times or more. The chain combines TRBV10-3 with TRBJ1-2; 7 bases are shared with TRBD1. CDR1 is ENHRY and CDR2 is SYGVKD in the germline V gene. The CDR3 covers 13 residues. J was trimmed by 6 bases and V by 10 bases; bases with no gene match: 11. The CDR3 DNA reads as TGTGCCAACGGGAAAGGGGGCGCGGATGGCTACACCTTC. This translates into CANGKGGADGYTF.

Many counts were recorded for this clonotype. The rearrangement links TRBV6-5 to TRBJ2-3; the D call may be TRBD1 or TRBD2 (5 bases each). The CDR3 loop spans 15 amino acids. The V end was cut by 0 bases, the J end by 2 bases, with 9 bases between. Germline CDR1 and CDR2: MNHEY and SVGAGI. The CDR3 region is CASSYSGRSTDTQYF. The CDR3 region has the DNA TGTGCCAGCAGTTACTCGGGACGGTCCACAGATACGCAGTATTTT.

This clonotype was seen repeatedly, ten times or more. The DNA for the CDR3 is TGTGCCAGCAGTTTAAGCCGGGAGGGGGCTAATTCACCCCTCCACTTT. Amino acid sequence: CASSLSREGANSPLHF. V gene TRBV27 combines with J gene TRBJ1-6, with TRBD1 identical over 7 bases. After removal of 2 bases from V and 6 bases from J, the junction contained 7 bases not matched to a gene. Germline-derived CDR1 and CDR2 are MNHEY and SMNVEV (reference sequence). The CDR3 loop spans 16 amino acids.

This clonotype was recorded many times. The chain is built from TRBV3-1 and TRBJ1-2; D gene unclear. This CDR3 is built from 13 residues. The germline gives CDR1 LGHDT, CDR2 YNNKEL (reference sequence). Trimming took off 2 bases at V and 8 bases at J, with 12 bases between the two ends. CDR3 amino acids: CASSQKRIDGYTF. The CDR3 nucleotides are TGTGCCAGCAGCCAAAAACGGATAGACGGCTACACCTTC. Drawing the rest from reference TRBV3-1 and TRBJ1-2, the complete variable domain is DTAVSQTPKYLVTQMGNDKSIKCEQNLGHDTMYWYKQDSKKFLKIMFSYNNKELIINETVPNRFSPKSPDKAHLNLHINSLELGDSAVYFCASSQKRIDGYTFGSGTRLTVV.

The rearrangement links TRBV13 to TRBJ2-7; the D gene could be TRBD1 or TRBD2 (6 bases each). The V end lost 6 bases, the J end lost 2 bases, and 14 bases lay between the germline ends. This CDR3 is 14 amino acids long. CDR1 is PRHDT, CDR2 FYEKMQ, per germline (reference sequence). The CDR3 region has the DNA TGTGCCAGCAGAAAACAGGGAGGCCCCTACGAGCAGTACTTC. Translated: CASRKQGGPYEQYF.

At least ten counts were recorded for this clonotype. This sequence joins TRBV7-2 and TRBJ1-2; 7 nucleotides match TRBD1. After removal of 3 bases from V and 1 base from J, the junction contained 5 bases not matched to a gene. This CDR3 contains 15 residues. CDR1 and CDR2 (germline): SGHTA, FQGNSA. CDR3 region: CASSLTGRDNYGYTF. CDR3 DNA: TGTGCCAGCAGCTTGACAGGGAGGGATAACTATGGCTACACCTTC.

This clonotype was found many times. This chain uses TRBV12-3 or TRBV12-4 with TRBJ1-6; D is undetermined. This CDR3 contains 13 residues. The ends were cut back, 6 bases at V and 7 bases at J, with 10 bases in the middle. CDR3 DNA sequence: TGTGCCAGCAGCCTAGGCCTGAATTCACCCCTCCACTTT. This encodes CASSLGLNSPLHF.

Ten or more counts support this clonotype. The chain recombines TRBV6-2 or TRBV6-3 with TRBJ2-1, with D unresolved. The CDR3 runs to 14 residues. With 6 bases removed from V and 2 bases from J, the gap between germline ends came to 11 bases. Germline assignment: CDR1 MNHEY and CDR2 SVGEGT. The CDR3 sequence is CASSGTVPYNEQFF. CDR3 DNA sequence: TGTGCCAGCAGCGGCACGGTGCCCTACAATGAGCAGTTCTTC.

The rearrangement uses TRBV14 and TRBJ2-1; TRBD2 aligns across 10 bases. Germline V gives CDR1 SGHDN, CDR2 FVKESK. J was trimmed by 6 bases and V by 0 bases; bases with no gene match: 20. The CDR3 extends over 21 amino acids. This CDR3 reads CASSQDVWASGRGSLRNEQFF. DNA for the CDR3: TGTGCCAGCAGCCAAGACGTCTGGGCTAGCGGGAGAGGGAGTTTGCGCAATGAGCAGTTCTTC.

The chain employs TRBV27 and TRBJ2-2, with D perhaps given as TRBD1 or TRBD2 (5 bases each). Trimming removed 8 bases from V and 0 bases from J, with 13 bases in between. Germline V gene data show CDR1 as MNHEY and CDR2 as SMNVEV (reference sequence). CDR3 length equals 15 residues. The CDR3 loop is CASSSGQTNTGELFF. The CDR3 coding sequence is TGTGCCAGCTCCTCGGGGCAGACGAACACCGGGGAGCTGTTTTTT.

This clonotype has a count of ten or more. This sequence joins TRBV20-1 and TRBJ2-1; 12 bases line up with TRBD2. V dropped 6 bases and J dropped 6; count of bases not matched to a gene: 15. CDR3 length: 17 residues. CDR1 DFQATT and CDR2 SNEGSKA come from the germline V gene (reference sequence). DNA for the CDR3: TGCAGTGCACCGGACAGTAGACTAGCGGGAGATTTCAATGAGCAGTTCTTC. Protein product: CSAPDSRLAGDFNEQFF.

This clonotype was counted at least ten times. The chain carries TRBV28 and TRBJ1-1, with D possibly TRBD1 on 5 matching bases. This CDR3 has 13 amino acids. CDR1 MDHEN and CDR2 SYDVKM come from the germline V gene. Trimming stripped 1 base from V and 4 bases from J, with 7 bases between. This chain's CDR3 is CASSLSRATEAFF. CDR3 DNA sequence: TGTGCCAGCAGTTTATCCAGGGCCACTGAAGCTTTCTTT.